These T cell receptor beta chains were read from a single sample in a study of breast tumors, draining lymph nodes, adjacent tissues. A single record per CDR3 protein comes from TCRdb applying MiXCR to the multiplex PCR reads. The data show 200,000 or so distinct CDR3 sequences, over 25% seen once. Sequenced material: axillary lymph node tissue. Source of these receptors: a female donor with breast cancer. Some clones in this sample may be carry-over from other donors' samples. Each CDR3 is given with its conserved first and last residue. D genes are given only for firm matches. Clone size is given for some rows only: seen once, a few or many times, or a class if the clone is expanded.

v_gene	d_gene	abundance	j_gene	len	CDR3aa
TRBV11-2	-	many	TRBJ2-3	16	CASSLNWRGDTDTQYF
TRBV7-8	TRBD2	many	TRBJ2-1	16	CASSQLSGRKGNEQFF
TRBV7-9	-	-	TRBJ1-3	22	CASSFYICSARFGVPSGNTIYF
TRBV30	-	many	TRBJ2-7	12	CAWSPTKYEQYF
TRBV19	TRBD1	many	TRBJ2-1	14	CASSIMGQGGEQFF
TRBV14	-	many	TRBJ2-5	14	CASSQYTAKETQYF
TRBV30	TRBD1	many	TRBJ2-3	13	CAWNRGVADTQYF
TRBV11-2	-	many	TRBJ2-1	17	CASSSSGRGVSYNEQFF
TRBV7-9	TRBD1	-	TRBJ2-2	13	CASSDRDRGELFF
TRBV5-1	-	many	TRBJ1-2	14	CASSSRPGGYGYTF
TRBV20-1	-	-	TRBJ2-7	16	CSARVLLAAPEGGQYF
TRBV10-3	-	many	TRBJ1-2	12	CAISDRDYGYTF
TRBV20-1	-	few	TRBJ1-1	14	CKPSGGTRNTEAFF
TRBV6-6	TRBD2	many	TRBJ2-3	17	CASSYSTSGGRTDTQYF
TRBV2	-	many	TRBJ2-1	15	CASSEIRTENNEQFF
TRBV29-1	TRBD2	-	TRBJ2-3	16	CSVEELAGATSDTQYF
TRBV3-1	-	many	TRBJ2-7	14	CASSPPTGSYEQYF
TRBV2	-	many	TRBJ1-2	13	CASSDGARYGYTF
TRBV19	TRBD2	many	TRBJ2-3	15	CASSMGRGWTDTQYF
TRBV10-3	TRBD2	-	TRBJ2-1	18	CAISSGLAGVSYRNEQFF
TRBV7-9	TRBD1	-	TRBJ1-5	16	CASSFWDRGRFQPQHF
TRBV7-3	-	-	TRBJ2-3	13	CASSLGITDTQYF
TRBV4-1	TRBD2	many	TRBJ2-2	16	CASSQDPGLAKGELFF
TRBV20-1	TRBD2	many	TRBJ2-1	16	CSASRGLAGGANEQFF
TRBV7-9	-	many	TRBJ1-6	11	CASSSHSPLHF
TRBV5-6	-	many	TRBJ2-7	13	CASSLQESYEQYF
TRBV20-1	-	many	TRBJ2-5	13	CSAIVRDQETQYF
TRBV14	TRBD1	many	TRBJ1-2	17	CASSPYRGQREEFGYTF
TRBV7-2	TRBD2	few	TRBJ2-1	17	CACSLLRLAGTPNEQFF
TRBV19	-	-	TRBJ1-5	12	CASMTSGGYEHF
TRBV7-2	-	many	TRBJ2-1	13	CASSVRGYNEQFF
TRBV11-3	TRBD1	many	TRBJ2-2	16	CASSFRTGADTGELFF
TRBV10-3	-	many	TRBJ2-1	14	CAISAGGARNEQFF
TRBV20-1	TRBD1	many	TRBJ1-2	13	CSARVDREYGYTF
TRBV14	-	many	TRBJ1-3	13	CASTRETGNTIYF
TRBV7-9	-	many	TRBJ2-1	16	CASSPLLRGFNNEQFF
TRBV7-2	TRBD2	-	TRBJ2-1	17	CASSLVGLAGGYSEQFF
TRBV7-8	-	many	TRBJ2-7	16	CASSLKEPVISYEQYF
TRBV7-9	-	many	TRBJ2-5	12	CASSLDFETQYF
TRBV7-2	-	many	TRBJ2-3	15	CASSLGSGGTDTQYF
TRBV30	-	many	TRBJ2-7	15	CAWSLGWERIYEQYF
TRBV13	-	many	TRBJ2-2	17	CASSSSLGVLNTGELFF